This entry describes one TCR beta chain. These data are taken from a study of blood T cell repertoires in COVID-19. This CDR3 is built from 14 residues. Losses at the gene ends were 9 bases for V and 6 bases for J; bases not matched to a gene: 6. The germline V gene has CDR1 MRHNA and CDR2 SNTAGT. Authors' data handling: Counts of nucleated cells, estimated from reference gene primer amplification, were obtained. TCRdb's copy holds only in-frame clones and misses some; the assay was immunoSEQ multiplex PCR. V and J calls and clone size follow that table, whereas D and trimming were derived from the DNA. The sample records about 300,000 clones, 89% being singletons.

The chain is built from TRBV6-4 and TRBJ1-6, with TRBD1 identical over 9 bases. The sequenced sample was peripheral blood. The clonotype originates from a woman aged 30 to 39 with COVID-19, enrolled during active disease. Here the CDR3 reads CARLNRGLNSPLHF. As DNA, the CDR3 is TGTGCCAGACTCAACAGGGGGCTTAATTCACCCCTCCACTTT.